Presented here are 28 T cell receptor beta chains from one specimen sequenced in a study of T cells in Graves' hyperthyroidism and ophthalmopathy (dated by TCRdb to the late 2010s). The library was built by means of multiplex PCR. The instrument given in TCRdb is Illumina HiSeq 2000. The TCR beta CDR3 regions were amplified from RNA transcripts. For the first round of RT-PCR on the TCR CDR3, the HTBI primer set was used together with the Qiagen OneStep RT-PCR kit. Clones were called with MiXCR by TCRdb after fastp trimmed the public reads at Q25, and only in-frame beta chains were retained. Merged by CDR3 protein, the rows form single entries marked with the most common genes and DNA. This sample gives some 620,000 distinct CDR3 sequences in total; roughly 15% of them show up just once. Jointly, the top ten make up less than 4.5% of the sample. What was sequenced was blood. The receptors here all came from a woman aged 25 to 45 with Graves' hyperthyroidism.

This clonotype was picked up many times. This chain links TRBV7-2 with TRBJ2-7, with TRBD2 identical over 11 bases. This CDR3 region has 13 residues. CDR1 and CDR2 (germline): SGHTA, FQGNSA. Trimming took 6 bases from V and 6 from J; bases not matched to a gene: 4. The CDR3 nucleotides read TGTGCCAGCAGACTAGCGGGAGCCTTCGAGCAGTACTTC. Amino acids: CASRLAGAFEQYF.

V gene TRBV12-3 or TRBV12-4 combines with J gene TRBJ2-1, with 15 bases lining up with TRBD2. The CDR3 contains 16 residues. The J segment lost 8 bases and the V segment lost 5 bases, leaving 7 bases of the junction unmatched. The CDR3 here is CASSRGLAGGVDEQFF. CDR3 DNA: TGTGCCAGCAGTAGAGGACTAGCGGGAGGGGTGGATGAGCAGTTCTTC.

This chain uses TRBV6-9 with TRBJ2-1; 7 nucleotides line up with TRBD1. Trimming at V came to 3 bases and at J to 4 bases, leaving 9 bases not matched to a gene. Germline CDR1 is MNHGY and CDR2 is SVAAGI. The CDR3 is 16 residues long. CDR3: CASSYGRGTAYNEQFF. CDR3 sequence (DNA): TGTGCCAGCAGTTACGGTAGGGGGACAGCGTACAATGAGCAGTTCTTC.

The CDR3 region has the DNA TGTGCCAGTACCTCGCAGGGTGGAGTAGGGTCACCCCTCCACTTT. Translating gives CASTSQGGVGSPLHF. This sequence joins TRBV19 and TRBJ1-6, with D maybe TRBD1 (5 bases). Germline V CDR1 and CDR2: LNHDA, SQIVND (reference sequence). The CDR3 consists of 15 residues. The V and J ends lost 7 bases and 10 bases respectively, with 20 bases between them.

CDR3 bases: TGTGCCAGTAGTGTAGGACAACTAATGAACACTGAAGCTTTCTTT. It is translated as CASSVGQLMNTEAFF. The V and J genes are TRBV19 and TRBJ1-1; possible D gene TRBD1, 5 bases. This CDR3 comprises 15 residues. The germline V and J ends were trimmed by 5 bases and 0 bases, with 13 bases remaining between them. CDR1 and CDR2 (germline): LNHDA, SQIVND (reference sequence).

DNA for the CDR3: TGTGCCAGCGATCGCTTGGGCTCTGGGGCCAACGTCCTGACTTTC. Translating gives CASDRLGSGANVLTF. The chain has TRBV6-4 and TRBJ2-6; D gene unclear. CDR3 length: 15 residues. CDR1 MRHNA and CDR2 SNTAGT come from the germline V gene. The V and J ends lost 8 bases and 0 bases respectively, with 11 bases between them.

This clonotype has just a few counts. The chain links TRBV6-5 to TRBJ2-6, with a possible D match to TRBD2 (5 bases). V dropped 2 bases and J dropped 0 bases, with 17 bases sitting between them. This CDR3 has 19 residues. In germline, CDR1 is MNHEY, CDR2 SVGAGI. The CDR3 sequence is CASSYKRTVTSSGANVLTF. The CDR3 coding sequence is TGTGCCAGCAGTTACAAACGGACGGTAACTAGCTCTGGGGCCAACGTCCTGACTTTC.

Many counts were recorded for this clonotype. This chain connects TRBV7-2 to TRBJ2-7; D uncertain. Germline V gene sequence: CDR1 SGHTA, CDR2 FQGNSA. This CDR3 has 12 amino acids. V was cut by 4 bases and J by 7 bases, with 11 bases left in between. The CDR3 nucleotides are TGTGCCAGCAGCTCATCCGTGGGGGAGCAGTACTTC. Its translation: CASSSSVGEQYF. The whole variable domain, remainder taken from reference TRBV7-2 and TRBJ2-7, is GAGVSQSPSNKVTEKGKDVELRCDPISGHTALYWYRQSLGQGLEFLIYFQGNSAPDKSGLPSDRFSAERTGGSVSTLTIQRTQQEDSAVYLCASSSSVGEQYFGPGTRLTVT.

This clonotype was seen repeatedly, ten times or more. The chain combines TRBV7-9 with TRBJ2-1; tentatively, D is TRBD1 or TRBD2 (5 bases each). The V and J ends lost 3 bases and 5 bases respectively, with 23 bases between them. CDR1 and CDR2 (germline): SEHNR, FQNEAQ (reference sequence). The CDR3 contains 18 residues. The CDR3 DNA sequence: TGTGCCAGCAGCTTCCCGGAGCTCAGCGGAAAGACAGACAATGAGCAGTTCTTC. Protein sequence: CASSFPELSGKTDNEQFF. Based on the CDR3 plus reference TRBV7-9 and TRBJ2-1, the full variable domain is DTGVSQNPRHKITKRGQNVTFRCDPISEHNRLYWYRQTLGQGPEFLTYFQNEAQLEKSRLLSDRFSAERPKGSFSTLEIQRTEQGDSAMYLCASSFPELSGKTDNEQFFGPGTRLTVL.

This clonotype was counted many times. This rearrangement joins TRBV18 to TRBJ2-7; 7 nucleotides align to TRBD1. With 6 bases clipped from V and 4 bases from J, the junction kept 3 bases outside the gene matches. The CDR3 is 12 amino acids. The germline V gene encodes CDR1 KGHSH and CDR2 LQKENI. The CDR3 DNA is TGTGCCAGCTCGGGACAGAATTACGAGCAGTACTTC. Protein sequence: CASSGQNYEQYF.

At least ten counts were recorded for this clonotype. The chain links TRBV7-2 to TRBJ2-1; possibly TRBD1 for D (5 bases). Trimming took 5 bases from V and 7 from J, leaving 15 bases between them. CDR1 is SGHTA, CDR2 FQGNSA, per germline. This CDR3 is built from 14 residues. CDR3 nucleotides: TGTGCCAGCAGCGAAGGGGCCAAAAGGAATGAGCAGTTCTTC. Translating gives CASSEGAKRNEQFF.

This clonotype showed up many times. The V call is TRBV13, the J call TRBJ2-7; D possibly uses TRBD1 or TRBD2 (6 bases each). Trimming stripped 5 bases from V and 6 bases from J, with 20 bases between. Germline V gives CDR1 PRHDT, CDR2 FYEKMQ (reference sequence). The CDR3 sequence is 15 residues long. CDR3 bases: TGTGCCAGCAGCGCCGGAGGGGGGTACCTAGCCGAGCAGTACTTC. Amino acid sequence: CASSAGGGYLAEQYF.

Here the CDR3 DNA reads TGCGCCAGCAGCTTCAGGACTAGCACAGATACGCAGTATTTT. Translation: CASSFRTSTDTQYF. The V gene is TRBV5-1, the J gene TRBJ2-3, with TRBD2 as a possible D gene (5 bases). V lost 2 bases, J lost 0 bases, and 7 bases lay in between. The CDR3 is 14 residues long. Germline V gene data show CDR1 as SGHRS and CDR2 as YFSETQ.

The rearrangement joins TRBV24-1 to TRBJ2-3, with D maybe TRBD2 (5 bases). The CDR3 contains 13 residues. The V and J ends lost 10 bases and 4 bases respectively, with 14 bases between them. CDR1 KGHDR and CDR2 SFDVKD come from the germline V gene. DNA for the CDR3: TGTGCCACTAGGGAGAAACTATCAGATACGCAGTATTTT. The encoded protein is CATREKLSDTQYF.

The V gene is TRBV20-1, the J gene TRBJ1-6; D not certain. Germline assignment: CDR1 DFQATT and CDR2 SNEGSKA (reference sequence). This CDR3 has 12 residues. The germline V and J ends were trimmed by 6 bases and 6 bases, with 9 bases remaining between them. In DNA, the CDR3 is TGCAGTGCCCCGAGGAGTAATTCACCCCTCCACTTT. It is translated as CSAPRSNSPLHF.

The V gene is TRBV5-4, the J gene TRBJ1-6, with a weak D call TRBD1 (6 bases). The germline V gene has CDR1 SGHNT and CDR2 YYREEE (reference sequence). Trimming shortened V by 0 bases and J by 9 bases, and 13 bases separated the two germline ends. The CDR3 consists of 15 residues. Here the CDR3 DNA reads TGTGCCAGCAGCTTGGATGGCGGGGGCGGTTCACCCCTCCACTTT. Translation gives CASSLDGGGGSPLHF.

In regard to this clonotype: Given a much more abundant clone one base away, this may be a read error. This rearrangement joins TRBV18 to TRBJ2-1; perhaps TRBD2 as D (5 bases). The CDR3 sequence is 14 residues long. CDR1 is KGHSH and CDR2 is LQKENI in the germline V gene. The CDR3 sequence: CASSPRGLYDEQFF. The CDR3 coding sequence is TGTGCCAGCTCACCCCGCGGGCTCTACGATGAGCAGTTCTTC.

This clonotype showed up many times. The rearrangement uses TRBV28 and TRBJ2-7, with 7 bases identical to TRBD1. This CDR3 has 14 amino acids. The trim removed 4 bases at V and 4 bases at J, leaving 7 bases unmatched. The germline V gene encodes CDR1 MDHEN and CDR2 SYDVKM. The CDR3 nucleotides read TGTGCCAGCAGTTCGGGGACAGATTCGTACGAGCAGTACTTC. Amino acid sequence: CASSSGTDSYEQYF. Variable domain in full (rest from reference TRBV28 and TRBJ2-7): DVKVTQSSRYLVKRTGEKVFLECVQDMDHENMFWYRQDPGLGLRLIYFSYDVKMKEKGDIPEGYSVSREKKERFSLILESASTNQTSMYLCASSSGTDSYEQYFGPGTRLTVT.

The chain links TRBV6-1 to TRBJ2-7, with D perhaps given as TRBD1 or TRBD2 (5 bases each). Per the germline V gene, CDR1 is MNHNS and CDR2 is SASEGT. V dropped 7 bases and J dropped 2 bases, with 15 bases sitting between them. The CDR3 extends over 14 amino acids. For the CDR3, the DNA is TGTGCCAGCACACGGGGCACCGGAGCCTACGAGCAGTACTTC. The encoded protein is CASTRGTGAYEQYF.

This clonotype has at least ten counts. The chain couples TRBV28 to TRBJ1-2; no firm D call. The CDR3 has 13 residues. V was clipped by 3 bases and J by 2 bases, with 7 bases between them. The V gene's germline CDR1 is MDHEN and CDR2 SYDVKM. This chain's CDR3 is CASSFHQNYGYTF. The CDR3 DNA follows: TGTGCCAGCAGTTTCCACCAAAACTATGGCTACACCTTC.

This clonotype was detected many times. The chain is built from TRBV29-1 and TRBJ1-5; TRBD1 aligns across 7 bases. The CDR3 totals 13 residues. Germline loops: CDR1 SQVTM, CDR2 ANQGSEA. CDR3 bases: TGCCTGGACAGGCATAAGAGCAATCAGCCCCAGCATTTT. This encodes CLDRHKSNQPQHF. Together with reference TRBV29-1 and TRBJ1-5, the CDR3 gives the full variable domain: SAVISQKPSRDICQRGTSLTIQCQVDSQVTMMFWYRQQPGQSLTLIATANQGSEATYESGFVIDKFPISRPNLTFSTLTVSNMSPEDSSIYLCLDRHKSNQPQHFGDGTRLSIL.

In its sample, this clonotype was seen many times. This chain links TRBV28 with TRBJ1-1, with D hard to call. The germline CDR1 and CDR2 sequences are MDHEN and SYDVKM. V dropped 6 bases and J dropped 0 bases, with 11 bases sitting between them. This CDR3 has 14 residues. The CDR3 DNA reads TGTGCCAGCAGCCTTCTGCTCCTGAACACTGAAGCTTTCTTT. This sequence encodes CASSLLLLNTEAFF.

The rearrangement joins TRBV5-1 to TRBJ2-7; D ambiguous. CDR1 is SGHRS, CDR2 YFSETQ, per germline. Trimming took off 0 bases at V and 0 bases at J, with 7 bases between the two ends. CDR3 length: 14 amino acids. This CDR3 is CASSLAPISYEQYF. The CDR3 nucleotides read TGCGCCAGCAGCTTGGCTCCAATCTCCTACGAGCAGTACTTC.

This clonotype was observed many times. The CDR3 DNA reads as TGCGCCAGCAGCTTACGACAGGGGATTTCCTACGAGCAGTACTTC. Protein: CASSLRQGISYEQYF. The chain is built from TRBV4-1 and TRBJ2-7; 8 bases are shared with TRBD1. This CDR3 is 15 amino acids long. The germline V gene has CDR1 MGHRA and CDR2 YSYEKL. J gave up 1 base and V 5 bases, and 7 bases lay outside the gene matches.

This chain connects TRBV10-3 to TRBJ2-7; 10 nucleotides align to TRBD2. Per germline, CDR1 ENHRY and CDR2 SYGVKD. With 6 bases clipped from V and 3 bases from J, the junction kept 5 bases outside the gene matches. CDR3 length: 14 residues. CDR3 nucleotide sequence: TGTGCCATCAGGCCGGGACTAGCGCGCTACGAGCAGTACTTC. This codes for CAIRPGLARYEQYF.

This chain uses TRBV3-1 with TRBJ2-2; 9 bases line up with TRBD2. The CDR3 spans 15 residues. Germline CDR1 and CDR2: LGHDT and YNNKEL (reference sequence). Losses at the gene ends were 4 bases for V and 6 bases for J; bases not matched to a gene: 6. CDR3 residues: CASSPAGGRPGELFF. CDR3 nucleotides: TGTGCCAGCAGCCCAGCGGGAGGTCGGCCCGGGGAGCTGTTTTTT.

V and J are TRBV9 and TRBJ2-1, with 7 bases aligning to TRBD1. The CDR3 has 14 amino acids. Germline V gene sequence: CDR1 SGDLS, CDR2 YYNGEE. J lost 7 bases, V lost 3 bases, and 7 bases had no gene match. The CDR3 nucleotides are TGTGCCAGCAGCGCAGCGACAGGGCGGAATGAGCAGTTCTTC. Protein: CASSAATGRNEQFF.

This clonotype was recorded many times. Here the CDR3 reads CASSQGAAYNEQFF. The CDR3 DNA sequence: TGTGCCAGCAGCCAAGGAGCCGCTTACAATGAGCAGTTCTTC. The rearrangement joins TRBV28 to TRBJ2-1; D ambiguous. The length of the CDR3 is 14 residues. CDR1 and CDR2 from the germline V gene are MDHEN and SYDVKM. Trimming stripped 6 bases from V and 4 bases from J, with 13 bases between. The whole variable domain, remainder taken from reference TRBV28 and TRBJ2-1, is DVKVTQSSRYLVKRTGEKVFLECVQDMDHENMFWYRQDPGLGLRLIYFSYDVKMKEKGDIPEGYSVSREKKERFSLILESASTNQTSMYLCASSQGAAYNEQFFGPGTRLTVL.